Following are 31 T cell receptor beta chains from one sample sequenced in a study of T-cell reconstitution after alpha-beta-depleted transplantation in children. Preparation of the TCRbeta library was carried out with unique molecular identifiers. TCRdb re-derived calls from the PCR reads in MiXCR, one entry per CDR3 protein. The sample contains about 870,000 distinct CDR3 sequences, less than 20% of which appear only once. Sample: PBMCs, mostly from graft donor cells, taken 360 days after TCRalphabeta/CD19-depleted stem cell transplant. The receptors were sampled from a male patient between 5 and 17 years old who had a stem cell transplant for acute lymphoblastic leukemia, so the T cells may come from the graft donor.

CDR3 sequence reads: CASSLVFRGTYGYTF. The DNA for the CDR3 is TGCGCCAGCAGCTTGGTTTTTCGGGGAACCTATGGCTACACCTTC. The chain couples TRBV5-1 to TRBJ1-2; D is ambiguous. CDR3 length equals 15 residues. Between the trimmed V and J ends, which lost 0 bases and 4 bases, there was a span of 13 bases. CDR1 SGHRS and CDR2 YFSETQ come from the germline V gene.

V and J are TRBV4-1 and TRBJ2-1, with 9 bases fitting TRBD1. Germline values: CDR1 MGHRA, CDR2 YSYEKL. The CDR3 contains 16 residues. V lost 1 base to trimming and J lost 12 bases; unmatched junction nucleotides: 13. CDR3 bases: TGCGCCAGCAGCCAAGGAGGGGGACAGGGAAAATTAGCGCAGTTCTTC. Its protein product is CASSQGGGQGKLAQFF.

Concerning this clonotype itself: Sequence at one end of the junction differs from germline and may be a read error. The chain couples TRBV5-6 to TRBJ2-7; TRBD2 agrees at 10 bases. Germline lookup yields CDR1 SGHDT and CDR2 YYEEEE. This CDR3 contains 15 residues. The CDR3 reads CASSLGLAASYEQHF. In DNA, the CDR3 is TGTGCCAGCAGCCTAGGACTAGCGGCATCCTACGAGCAGCACTTC.

The rearrangement joins TRBV7-2 to TRBJ1-1; 7 positions match TRBD1. Looked up from germline, CDR1 is SGHTA and CDR2 is FQGNSA. The CDR3 consists of 15 residues. J lost 3 bases, V lost 3 bases, and 7 bases had no gene match. The CDR3 region is CASSLGTVRYTEAFF. CDR3 nucleotide sequence: TGTGCCAGCAGCTTGGGGACAGTTAGATACACTGAAGCTTTCTTT. The full variable domain, completed using reference TRBV7-2 and TRBJ1-1, is GAGVSQSPSNKVTEKGKDVELRCDPISGHTALYWYRQSLGQGLEFLIYFQGNSAPDKSGLPSDRFSAERTGGSVSTLTIQRTQQEDSAVYLCASSLGTVRYTEAFFGQGTRLTVV.

This clonotype was seen repeatedly, ten times or more. The rearrangement joins TRBV12-3 or TRBV12-4 to TRBJ2-3; D unclear. V lost 7 bases, J lost 6 bases, and 14 bases lay in between. This CDR3 is built from 13 residues. In nucleotides, the CDR3 is TGTGCCAGCACCCCTGGGTGGACGGATACGCAGTATTTT. Its translation: CASTPGWTDTQYF.

The chain employs TRBV5-1 and TRBJ2-7, with D possibly being TRBD2 (7 bases). The CDR3 totals 15 residues. V was cut by 4 bases and J by 4 bases, with 18 bases left in between. Looked up from germline, CDR1 is SGHRS and CDR2 is YFSETQ. CDR3 region: CASSPLGGPIYEQYF. CDR3 in DNA: TGCGCCAGCAGCCCCTTGGGGGGGCCGATTTACGAGCAGTACTTC.

This rearrangement joins TRBV5-1 to TRBJ2-7; 13 bases align to TRBD2. Germline lookup yields CDR1 SGHRS and CDR2 YFSETQ. The CDR3 sequence is 17 residues long. V was clipped by 4 bases and J by 0 bases; unmatched bases: 7. CDR3 in amino acids: CASSPMGLAGSSYEQYF. CDR3 sequence (DNA): TGCGCCAGCAGCCCAATGGGACTAGCGGGGAGCTCCTACGAGCAGTACTTC.

The chain employs TRBV7-8 and TRBJ2-7; 7 bases are a match to TRBD2. This CDR3 has 17 residues. Per the germline V gene, CDR1 is SGHVS and CDR2 is FQNEAQ. V lost 1 base, J lost 4 bases, and 13 bases stayed unmatched. The CDR3 sequence is CASSLGPASGKEYEQYF. The CDR3 DNA follows: TGTGCCAGCAGCTTAGGTCCAGCCAGCGGGAAAGAATACGAGCAGTACTTC.

Many counts were recorded for this clonotype. The rearrangement links TRBV5-1 to TRBJ2-4; TRBD1 might be the D (6 bases). The germline V gene encodes CDR1 SGHRS and CDR2 YFSETQ. Between the trimmed V and J ends, which lost 2 bases and 5 bases, there was a span of 11 bases. The CDR3 sequence is 14 residues long. CDR3 region: CASSLQGPENIQYF. The CDR3 DNA sequence: TGCGCCAGCAGCTTACAGGGCCCTGAAAACATTCAGTACTTC.

The rearrangement joins TRBV6-5 to TRBJ2-7; TRBD2 matches at 7 bases. The junction had 4 bases not matched to a gene; V was cut back by 2 bases and J by 6 bases. The CDR3 is 13 residues long. The germline V gene has CDR1 MNHEY and CDR2 SVGAGI. CDR3: CASSYGPGGEQYF. For the CDR3, the DNA is TGTGCCAGCAGTTACGGACCGGGAGGCGAGCAGTACTTC.

The sample holds many counts of this clonotype. The rearrangement links TRBV20-1 to TRBJ2-6; no clear D. Germline V gene sequence: CDR1 DFQATT, CDR2 SNEGSKA (reference sequence). This CDR3 comprises 14 residues. V was cut by 1 base and J by 1 base, with 5 bases left in between. CDR3 region: CSARVWSGANVLTF. For the CDR3, the DNA is TGCAGTGCTAGAGTCTGGTCTGGGGCCAACGTCCTGACTTTC.

The gene calls are TRBV11-2 and TRBJ2-5; TRBD1 agrees at 8 bases. The CDR3 has 16 residues. The germline V gene has CDR1 SGHAT and CDR2 FQNNGV. V was clipped by 2 bases and J by 5 bases; unmatched bases: 10. The CDR3 here is CASSLTQGAALETQYF. For the CDR3, the DNA is TGTGCCAGCAGCTTAACCCAGGGGGCGGCTCTTGAGACCCAGTACTTC.

The chain employs TRBV12-3 or TRBV12-4 and TRBJ2-7; D is ambiguous. V was shortened by 6 bases and J by 4 bases, with 16 bases between the two germline ends. This CDR3 region has 14 residues. The CDR3 is CASSPVGKGYEQYF. The CDR3 DNA reads TGTGCCAGCAGCCCCGTCGGAAAGGGTTACGAGCAGTACTTC.

This clonotype occurred many times. The chain uses TRBV29-1 and TRBJ2-2; TRBD2 agrees at 11 bases. CDR3 length equals 16 residues. Germline V gene sequence: CDR1 SQVTM, CDR2 ANQGSEA. V shed 0 bases and J 5 bases; nucleotides not matched to a gene: 5. The CDR3 here is CSVEDRASGRTGELFF. As DNA, the CDR3 is TGCAGCGTTGAAGATCGGGCTAGCGGGAGGACCGGGGAGCTGTTTTTT.

This rearrangement joins TRBV20-1 to TRBJ1-6; D is ambiguous. V was pared by 5 bases and J by 5 bases, with 13 bases between. The germline V gene has CDR1 DFQATT and CDR2 SNEGSKA (reference sequence). This CDR3 spans 14 amino acids. Here the CDR3 DNA reads TGCAGTGCTCGAATTTATAGCGATAATTCACCCCTCCACTTT. Translating it yields CSARIYSDNSPLHF.

V usage is TRBV12-3 or TRBV12-4 and J usage is TRBJ2-5; maybe TRBD2 (5 bases). The V gene lost 6 bases and the J gene lost 2 bases, with 13 bases spanning the gap. The CDR3 spans 14 residues. CDR3 sequence (DNA): TGTGCCAGCAGCTCTTTCCGGGGACAAGAGACCCAGTACTTC. Its translation is CASSSFRGQETQYF.

This clonotype was found many times. The chain employs TRBV20-1 and TRBJ2-3; TRBD2 agrees at 10 bases. The CDR3 sequence is 14 residues long. Trimming removed 4 bases from V and 1 base from J; junction bases left unmatched: 2. Germline loops: CDR1 DFQATT, CDR2 SNEGSKA (reference sequence). As DNA, the CDR3 is TGCAGTGCTACGACTAGCGGGCGCACAGATACGCAGTATTTT. Its protein is CSATTSGRTDTQYF.

This clonotype was recorded a few times. This sequence joins TRBV10-3 and TRBJ1-6, with D possibly matching TRBD1 (6 bases). Germline assignment: CDR1 ENHRY and CDR2 SYGVKD. Trimming took off 2 bases at V and 8 bases at J, with 13 bases between the two ends. The CDR3 loop spans 15 amino acids. CDR3: CAISEATGTDSPLHF. DNA of the CDR3: TGTGCCATCAGTGAGGCAACAGGGACGGATTCACCCCTCCACTTT.

The chain is built from TRBV29-1 and TRBJ2-1; 8 bases are a match to TRBD2. Germline CDR1 SQVTM, CDR2 ANQGSEA. V lost 4 bases, J lost 5 bases, and 10 bases stayed unmatched. This CDR3 region has 15 residues. The CDR3 here is CSVVHEIAGNNEQFF. Written as DNA, the CDR3 is TGCAGCGTTGTGCATGAGATAGCGGGAAACAATGAGCAGTTCTTC.

The rearrangement links TRBV18 to TRBJ1-2; D remains unclear. Germline V gives CDR1 KGHSH, CDR2 LQKENI. The V and J ends lost 2 bases and 8 bases respectively, with 6 bases between them. The CDR3 covers 11 residues. CDR3 sequence: CASSPTRGYTF. CDR3 nucleotides: TGTGCCAGCTCACCAACGAGGGGCTACACCTTC. Drawing the rest from reference TRBV18 and TRBJ1-2, the complete variable domain is NAGVMQNPRHLVRRRGQEARLRCSPMKGHSHVYWYRQLPEEGLKFMVYLQKENIIDESGMPKERFSAEFPKEGPSILRIQQVVRGDSAAYFCASSPTRGYTFGSGTRLTVV.

This clonotype turned up a few times. The V call is TRBV2, the J call TRBJ2-7; TRBD1 agrees at 10 bases. Unmatched junction bases numbered 7, after V lost 11 bases and J lost 3 bases. This CDR3 region has 13 residues. Germline CDR1 is SNHLY and CDR2 is FYNNEI. The DNA for the CDR3 is TGTGCCGTCTCCAGGGACAGGGGCTACGAGCAGTACTTC. This gives the protein CAVSRDRGYEQYF.

The chain links TRBV18 to TRBJ1-1; 7 bases are a match to TRBD1. V trimming: 8 bases; J trimming: 1 base; junction bases outside the gene matches: 4. CDR1 KGHSH and CDR2 LQKENI come from the germline V gene. This CDR3 is built from 13 residues. The CDR3 loop reads CASTGQANTEAFF. CDR3 coding DNA: TGTGCCAGCACCGGACAGGCGAACACTGAAGCTTTCTTT.

In DNA, the CDR3 is TGCGCCAGCAGCCAGCGGGAGGGCCTCGTTAATGAGCAGTTCTTC. This encodes CASSQREGLVNEQFF. The gene calls are TRBV4-1 and TRBJ2-1, with 9 bases that match TRBD2. This CDR3 region has 15 residues. The V gene's germline CDR1 is MGHRA and CDR2 YSYEKL. Unmatched junction bases numbered 7, after V lost 3 bases and J lost 7 bases.

The chain couples TRBV4-1 to TRBJ2-1, with 8 bases identical to TRBD1. The CDR3 covers 15 residues. The V gene's germline CDR1 is MGHRA and CDR2 YSYEKL. V gave up 6 bases and J gave up 7 bases; unmatched junction bases: 11. The CDR3 loop reads CASSPPGGALNEQFF. For the CDR3, the DNA is TGCGCCAGCAGTCCCCCAGGGGGCGCGTTGAATGAGCAGTTCTTC.

This sequence joins TRBV29-1 and TRBJ2-7; possibly TRBD2 for D (6 bases). CDR1 is SQVTM, CDR2 ANQGSEA, per germline. Trimming took 3 bases from V and 3 from J, leaving 9 bases between them. The CDR3 contains 12 residues. The CDR3 protein is CSVEGGGYEQYF. CDR3 DNA sequence: TGCAGCGTTGAGGGGGGTGGCTACGAGCAGTACTTC.

Points on this clonotype: Its ends do not fully match the called genes, so a read error is possible. The genes are TRBV20-1 and TRBJ2-4, with TRBD1 matching 8 bases. The CDR3 has 16 residues. Germline CDR1 reads DFQATT; CDR2 reads SNEGSKA (reference sequence). The CDR3 sequence: CNARFAGGLAKNIQYF. DNA of the CDR3: TGCAATGCTAGATTCGCAGGGGGCCTAGCCAAAAACATTCAGTACTTC.

This clonotype was observed many times. The J gene is TRBJ2-1, the V gene TRBV11-2; D possibly corresponds to TRBD1 (6 bases). Germline V gene lookup returns CDR1 SGHAT and CDR2 FQNNGV. This CDR3 region has 13 residues. The V end lost 2 bases, the J end lost 8 bases, and 10 bases lay between the germline ends. CDR3 in DNA: TGTGCCAGCAGCTTATCACAGGGCTATGAGCAGTTCTTC. Its protein is CASSLSQGYEQFF.

This clonotype turned up a few times. The V call is TRBV6-2 or TRBV6-3, the J call TRBJ2-3; 10 nucleotides align to TRBD1. This CDR3 contains 16 residues. From germline, CDR1 is MNHEY and CDR2 SVGEGT. The junction had 6 bases not matched to a gene; V was cut back by 2 bases and J by 4 bases. CDR3 region: CASSYRRDRGSDTQYF. The CDR3 DNA reads as TGTGCCAGCAGTTACCGAAGGGACAGGGGATCAGATACGCAGTATTTT.

A few counts support this clonotype. V usage is TRBV9 and J usage is TRBJ2-7, with TRBD2 matching over 7 bases. The CDR3 covers 15 residues. The germline gives CDR1 SGDLS, CDR2 YYNGEE. Trimming cost V 2 bases and J 2 bases; bases outside gene matches: 7. CDR3 bases: TGTGCCAGCAGCGTGGCGGGAGACCCCACCTACGAGCAGTACTTC. This translates into CASSVAGDPTYEQYF.

A few counts support this clonotype. This rearrangement joins TRBV12-3 or TRBV12-4 to TRBJ2-1; a possible D gene is TRBD2 (6 bases). The germline V and J ends were trimmed by 3 bases and 0 bases, with 9 bases remaining between them. CDR3 length equals 15 residues. CDR3 sequence: CASSFSGPSYNEQFF. For the CDR3, the DNA is TGTGCCAGCAGTTTTAGCGGTCCCTCCTACAATGAGCAGTTCTTC.

The rearrangement uses TRBV5-1 and TRBJ1-2; 9 nucleotides agree with TRBD1. This CDR3 has 15 residues. The trim removed 2 bases at V and 8 bases at J, leaving 10 bases unmatched. CDR1 and CDR2 from the germline V gene are SGHRS and YFSETQ. This CDR3 reads CASSLRTGVSYGYTF. The CDR3 region has the DNA TGCGCCAGCAGCTTACGGACAGGGGTTTCTTACGGCTACACCTTC.